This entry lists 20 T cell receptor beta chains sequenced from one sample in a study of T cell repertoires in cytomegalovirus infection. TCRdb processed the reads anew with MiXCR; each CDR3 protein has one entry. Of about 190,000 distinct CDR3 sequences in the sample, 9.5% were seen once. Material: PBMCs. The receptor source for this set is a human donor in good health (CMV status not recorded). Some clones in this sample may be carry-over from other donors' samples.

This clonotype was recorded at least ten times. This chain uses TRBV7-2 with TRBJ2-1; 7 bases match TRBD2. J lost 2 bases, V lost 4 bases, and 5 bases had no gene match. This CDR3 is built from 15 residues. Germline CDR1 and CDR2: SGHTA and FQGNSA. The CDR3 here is CASSSASGTYNEQFF. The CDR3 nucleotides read TGTGCCAGCAGCTCCGCTAGCGGAACCTACAATGAGCAGTTCTTC.

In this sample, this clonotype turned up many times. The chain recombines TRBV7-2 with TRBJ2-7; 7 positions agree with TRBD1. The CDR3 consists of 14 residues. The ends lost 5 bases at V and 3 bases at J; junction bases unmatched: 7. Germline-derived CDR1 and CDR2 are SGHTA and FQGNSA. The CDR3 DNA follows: TGTGCCAGCAGCCAACGACAGGGCCGCTACGAGCAGTACTTC. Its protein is CASSQRQGRYEQYF. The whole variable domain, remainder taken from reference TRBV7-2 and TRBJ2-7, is GAGVSQSPSNKVTEKGKDVELRCDPISGHTALYWYRQSLGQGLEFLIYFQGNSAPDKSGLPSDRFSAERTGGSVSTLTIQRTQQEDSAVYLCASSQRQGRYEQYFGPGTRLTVT.

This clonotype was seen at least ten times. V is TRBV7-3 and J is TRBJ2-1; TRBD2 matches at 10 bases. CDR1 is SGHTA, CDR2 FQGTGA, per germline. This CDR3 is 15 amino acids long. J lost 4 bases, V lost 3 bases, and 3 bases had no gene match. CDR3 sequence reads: CASSFLAGDYNEQFF. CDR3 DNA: TGTGCCAGCAGCTTTCTAGCGGGAGATTACAATGAGCAGTTCTTC.

Here the CDR3 reads CASLWVKLFF. CDR3 in DNA: TGCGCCAGCCTTTGGGTAAAACTGTTTTTT. V and J are TRBV23-1 and TRBJ1-4; D remains ambiguous. TRBV23-1 carries the ORF label, with uncertain function. The V and J ends lost 8 bases and 10 bases respectively, with 8 bases between them. CDR3 length equals 10 residues.

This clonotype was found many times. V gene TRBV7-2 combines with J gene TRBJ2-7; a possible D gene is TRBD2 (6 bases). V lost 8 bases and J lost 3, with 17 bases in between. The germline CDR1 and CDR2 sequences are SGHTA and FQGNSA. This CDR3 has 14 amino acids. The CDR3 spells CASQTGTGGYEQYF. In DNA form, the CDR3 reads TGTGCCAGCCAAACCGGGACTGGAGGCTACGAGCAGTACTTC.

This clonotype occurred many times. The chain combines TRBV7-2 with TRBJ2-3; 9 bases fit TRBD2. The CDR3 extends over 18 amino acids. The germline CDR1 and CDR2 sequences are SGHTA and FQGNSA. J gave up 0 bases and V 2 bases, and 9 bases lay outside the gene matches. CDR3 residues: CASSLIWASGDSTDTQYF. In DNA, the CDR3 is TGTGCCAGCAGCTTAATTTGGGCTAGCGGGGATAGCACAGATACGCAGTATTTT.

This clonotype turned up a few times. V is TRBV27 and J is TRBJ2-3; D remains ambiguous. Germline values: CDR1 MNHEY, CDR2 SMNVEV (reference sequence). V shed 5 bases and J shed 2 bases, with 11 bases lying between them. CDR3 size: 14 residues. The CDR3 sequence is CASSTFDDTDTQYF. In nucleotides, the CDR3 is TGTGCCAGCAGTACCTTCGATGACACAGATACGCAGTATTTT.

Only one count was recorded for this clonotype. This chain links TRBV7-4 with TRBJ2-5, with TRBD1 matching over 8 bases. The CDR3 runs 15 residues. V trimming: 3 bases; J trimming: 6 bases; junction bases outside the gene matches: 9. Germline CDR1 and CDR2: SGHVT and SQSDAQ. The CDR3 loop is CASSFRDRMRKTQYF. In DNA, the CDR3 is TGTGCCAGCAGCTTCCGGGACAGGATGAGGAAGACCCAGTACTTC.

CDR3 coding DNA: TGTGCCAGCAGCCAAGGGACTAGCGGGACCTACAATGAGCAGTTCTTC. Protein: CASSQGTSGTYNEQFF. The V gene is TRBV14, the J gene TRBJ2-1, with TRBD2 matching 12 bases. Germline CDR1 and CDR2: SGHDN and FVKESK. J was trimmed by 2 bases and V by 1 base; bases with no gene match: 0. The CDR3 extends over 16 amino acids.

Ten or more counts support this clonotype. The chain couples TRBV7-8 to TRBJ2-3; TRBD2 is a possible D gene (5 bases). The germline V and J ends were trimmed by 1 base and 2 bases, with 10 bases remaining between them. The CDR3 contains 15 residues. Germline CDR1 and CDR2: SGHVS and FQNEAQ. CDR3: CASSLESGATDTQYF. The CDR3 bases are TGTGCCAGCAGCTTAGAAAGCGGAGCCACAGATACGCAGTATTTT.

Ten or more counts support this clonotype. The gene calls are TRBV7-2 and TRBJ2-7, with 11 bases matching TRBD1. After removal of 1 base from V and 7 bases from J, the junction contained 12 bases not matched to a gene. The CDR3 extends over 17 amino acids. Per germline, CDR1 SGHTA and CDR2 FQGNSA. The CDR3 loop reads CASSLGLFGTGGREQYF. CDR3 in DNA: TGTGCCAGCAGCTTAGGACTATTTGGGACAGGGGGAAGGGAGCAGTACTTC. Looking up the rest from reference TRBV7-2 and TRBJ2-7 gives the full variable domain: GAGVSQSPSNKVTEKGKDVELRCDPISGHTALYWYRQSLGQGLEFLIYFQGNSAPDKSGLPSDRFSAERTGGSVSTLTIQRTQQEDSAVYLCASSLGLFGTGGREQYFGPGTRLTVT.

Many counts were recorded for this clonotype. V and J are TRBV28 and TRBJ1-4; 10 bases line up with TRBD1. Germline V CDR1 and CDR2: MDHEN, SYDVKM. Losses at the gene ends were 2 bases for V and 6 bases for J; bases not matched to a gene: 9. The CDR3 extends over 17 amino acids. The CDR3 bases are TGTGCCAGCAGTTTAACAGGACAGGGGGAGGAGGATGAAAAACTGTTTTTT. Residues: CASSLTGQGEEDEKLFF.

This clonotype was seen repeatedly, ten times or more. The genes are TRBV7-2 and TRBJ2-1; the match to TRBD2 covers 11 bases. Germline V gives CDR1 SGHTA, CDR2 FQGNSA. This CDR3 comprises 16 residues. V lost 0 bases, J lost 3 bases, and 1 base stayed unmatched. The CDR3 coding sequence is TGTGCCAGCAGCTTAGCACTAGCGGGAGACTACAATGAGCAGTTCTTC. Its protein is CASSLALAGDYNEQFF.

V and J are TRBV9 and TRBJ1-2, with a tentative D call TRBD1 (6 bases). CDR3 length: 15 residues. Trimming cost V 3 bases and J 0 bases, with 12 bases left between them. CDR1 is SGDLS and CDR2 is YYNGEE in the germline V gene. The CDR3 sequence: CASSATRGANYGYTF. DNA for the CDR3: TGTGCCAGCAGCGCGACCAGGGGAGCTAACTATGGCTACACCTTC.

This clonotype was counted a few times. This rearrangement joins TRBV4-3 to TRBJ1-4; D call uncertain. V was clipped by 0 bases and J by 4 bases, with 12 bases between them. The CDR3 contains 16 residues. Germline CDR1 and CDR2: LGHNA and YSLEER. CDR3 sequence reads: CASSQDHPPINEKLFF. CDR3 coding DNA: TGCGCCAGCAGCCAAGATCATCCACCTATTAATGAAAAACTGTTTTTT.

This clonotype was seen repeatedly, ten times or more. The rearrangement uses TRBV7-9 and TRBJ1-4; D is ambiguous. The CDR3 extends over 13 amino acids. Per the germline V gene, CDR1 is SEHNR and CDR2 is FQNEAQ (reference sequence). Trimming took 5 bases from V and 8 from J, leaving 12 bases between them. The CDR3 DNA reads TGTGCCAGCAGCGACGGTCGAGGGGAAAAACTGTTTTTT. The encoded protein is CASSDGRGEKLFF. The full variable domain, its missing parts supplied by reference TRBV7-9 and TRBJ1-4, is DTGVSQNPRHKITKRGQNVTFRCDPISEHNRLYWYRQTLGQGPEFLTYFQNEAQLEKSRLLSDRFSAERPKGSFSTLEIQRTEQGDSAMYLCASSDGRGEKLFFGSGTQLSVL.

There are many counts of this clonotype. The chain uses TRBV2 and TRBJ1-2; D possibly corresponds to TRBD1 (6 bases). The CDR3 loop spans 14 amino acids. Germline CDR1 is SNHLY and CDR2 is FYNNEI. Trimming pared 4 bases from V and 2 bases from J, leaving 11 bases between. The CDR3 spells CASSVKTGNYGYTF. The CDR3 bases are TGTGCCAGCAGTGTGAAGACAGGCAACTATGGCTACACCTTC.

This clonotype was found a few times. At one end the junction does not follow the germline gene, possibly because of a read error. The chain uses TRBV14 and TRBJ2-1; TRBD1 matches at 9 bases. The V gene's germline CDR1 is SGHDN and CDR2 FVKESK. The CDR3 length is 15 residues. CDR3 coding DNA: TGTGCCAGCAGCCAAAACAGAGGACAGGGGATAGTAGCAGTCTTC. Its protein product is CASSQNRGQGIVAVF. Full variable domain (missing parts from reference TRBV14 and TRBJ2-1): EAGVTQFPSHSVIEKGQTVTLRCDPISGHDNLYWYRRVMGKEIKFLLHFVKESKQDESGMPNNRFLAERTGGTYSTLKVQPAELEDSGVYFCASSQNRGQGIVAVFGPGTRLTVL.

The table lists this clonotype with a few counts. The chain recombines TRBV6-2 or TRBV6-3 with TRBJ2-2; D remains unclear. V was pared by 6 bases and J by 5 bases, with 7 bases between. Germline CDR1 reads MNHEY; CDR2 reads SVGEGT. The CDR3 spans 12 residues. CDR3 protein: CASSRLTGELFF. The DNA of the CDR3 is TGTGCCAGCAGCCGACTTACCGGGGAGCTGTTTTTT.

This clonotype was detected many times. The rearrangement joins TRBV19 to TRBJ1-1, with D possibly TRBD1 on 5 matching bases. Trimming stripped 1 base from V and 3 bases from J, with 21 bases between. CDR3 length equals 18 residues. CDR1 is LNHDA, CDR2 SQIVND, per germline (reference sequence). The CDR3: CASSIGFRGTPRDTEAFF. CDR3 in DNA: TGTGCCAGTAGTATAGGATTCCGGGGGACTCCCCGGGACACTGAAGCTTTCTTT.